This T cell receptor (beta chain) was observed in a study of blood T cell repertoires in COVID-19. Living in roughly 25 US areas, the participants were between roughly 18 and 90 years of age. Resolution of symptoms, clearance, or two negative PCRs was present in recovered Cohort 3 donors. From germline, CDR1 is LGHDT and CDR2 YNNKEL (reference sequence). The V segment lost 1 base and the J segment 8 bases; nucleotides outside the gene matches: 2. The CDR3 runs to 14 residues. Per the study methods: Reference gene primer amplification gave nucleated cell count estimates. Using immunoSEQ multiplex PCR, the repertoire was profiled, and TCRdb retains in-frame clones only, with some absent. V and J calls and clone size come straight from that table; D and trimming were deduced from the DNA. The sample shows 300,000 to 400,000 clones, about 87% of them seen only once.

The TCR originated in a man younger than 45 who had recovered from COVID-19. This chain uses TRBV3-1 (or the pseudogene TRBV3-2) with TRBJ2-1; 10 bases are a match to TRBD2. The sequenced sample was PBMCs or T cells enriched from blood (not recorded which). Written as DNA, the CDR3 is TGTGCCAGCAGCCAAGCCAGCGGGGGGGATGAGCAGTTCTTC. This gives the protein CASSQASGGDEQFF.